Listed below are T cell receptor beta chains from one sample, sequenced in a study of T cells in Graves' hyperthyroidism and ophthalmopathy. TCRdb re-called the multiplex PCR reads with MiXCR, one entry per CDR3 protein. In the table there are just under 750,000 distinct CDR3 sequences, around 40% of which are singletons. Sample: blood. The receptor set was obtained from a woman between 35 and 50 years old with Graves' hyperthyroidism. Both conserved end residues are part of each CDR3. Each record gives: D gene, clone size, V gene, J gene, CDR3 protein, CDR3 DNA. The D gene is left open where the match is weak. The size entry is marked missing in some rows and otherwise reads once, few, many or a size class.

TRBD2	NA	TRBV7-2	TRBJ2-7	CASSLEGLGGDEQYF	TGTGCCAGCAGCTTAGAAGGTCTGGGAGGGGACGAGCAGTACTTC
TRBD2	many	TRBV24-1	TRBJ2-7	CATSVAGKYEQYF	TGTGCCACCAGTGTAGCGGGAAAGTACGAGCAGTACTTC
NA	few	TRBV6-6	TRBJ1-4	CASSYPKGGESYNEKLFF	TGTGCCAGCAGTTACCCCAAGGGAGGGGAGAGCTATAATGAAAAACTGTTTTTT
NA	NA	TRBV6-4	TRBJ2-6	CASRSRVSGANVLTF	TGTGCCAGCAGGAGTCGAGTCTCTGGGGCCAACGTCCTGACTTTC
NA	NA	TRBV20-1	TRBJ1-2	CSAENDDRTFYGYTF	TGCAGTGCTGAAAATGACGACAGAACCTTTTATGGCTACACCTTC
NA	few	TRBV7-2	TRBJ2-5	CASSLDSPGGRETQYF	TGTGCCAGCAGCTTAGATTCCCCGGGGGGCCGGGAAACCCAGTACTTC
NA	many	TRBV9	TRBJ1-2	CASSARRGTLSYGYTF	TGTGCCAGCAGCGCGCGCCGGGGGACGCTTAGCTATGGCTACACCTTC
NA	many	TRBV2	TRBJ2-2	CASSETGTNTGELFF	TGTGCCAGCAGTGAGACGGGTACGAACACCGGGGAGCTGTTTTTT
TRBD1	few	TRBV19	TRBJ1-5	CASSRTGDLYSNQPQHF	TGTGCCAGTAGTCGGACAGGGGATCTATATAGCAATCAGCCCCAGCATTTT
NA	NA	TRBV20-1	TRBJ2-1	CSAPHRYNEQFF	TGCAGTGCTCCCCATCGCTACAATGAGCAGTTCTTC
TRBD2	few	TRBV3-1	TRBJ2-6	CASSQRGAGANVLTF	TGTGCCAGCAGCCAACGGGGGGCTGGGGCCAACGTCCTGACTTTC
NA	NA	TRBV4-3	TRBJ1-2	CASSQGKASNYGYTF	TGCGCCAGCAGCCAGGGCAAGGCCTCTAACTATGGCTACACCTTC
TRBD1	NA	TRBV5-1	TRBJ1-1	CASSPGTAGEAFF	TGTGCCAGCAGCCCCGGGACAGCGGGCGAAGCTTTCTTT
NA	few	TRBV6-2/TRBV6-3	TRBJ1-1	CASSYDGLNTEAFF	TGTGCCAGCAGTTACGACGGCCTGAACACTGAAGCTTTCTTT
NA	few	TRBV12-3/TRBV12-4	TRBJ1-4	CASNLWGPNEKLFF	TGTGCCAGCAACCTCTGGGGGCCTAATGAAAAACTGTTTTTT
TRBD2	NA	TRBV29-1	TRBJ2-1	CSVDRGLAGGEQFF	TGCAGCGTTGATAGAGGACTAGCGGGTGGTGAGCAGTTCTTC
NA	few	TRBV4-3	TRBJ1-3	CASSPEAGSGNTIYF	TGCGCCAGCAGCCCGGAAGCAGGCTCTGGAAACACCATATATTTT
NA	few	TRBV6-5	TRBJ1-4	CASRQVGVVDEKLFF	TGTGCCAGCAGACAGGTGGGGGTTGTGGATGAAAAACTGTTTTTT
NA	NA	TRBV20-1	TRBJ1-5	CSASEGPQHF	TGCAGTGCTAGTGAGGGGCCCCAGCATTTT
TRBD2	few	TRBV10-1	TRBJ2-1	CASSEEGTTDEQFF	TGCGCCAGCAGTGAGGAGGGGACTACCGATGAGCAGTTCTTC
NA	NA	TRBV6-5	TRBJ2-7	CASSSPAVPTYEQYF	TGTGCCAGCAGTTCCCCCGCGGTACCTACCTACGAGCAGTACTTC
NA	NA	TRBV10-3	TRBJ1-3	CASSLDFGGGDTIYF	TGTGCCAGCAGTTTGGACTTCGGCGGGGGTGACACCATATATTTT
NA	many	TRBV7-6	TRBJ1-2	CASSLEGGTHGYTF	TGTGCCAGCAGCTTAGAGGGCGGGACACATGGCTACACCTTC
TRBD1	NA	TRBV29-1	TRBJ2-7	CSQGQGMGYEQYF	TGCAGCCAGGGACAGGGGATGGGATACGAGCAGTACTTC
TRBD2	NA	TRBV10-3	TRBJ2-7	CASSYQQGLVFPYEQYF	TGTGCCAGCAGTTACCAGCAGGGACTAGTGTTCCCCTACGAGCAGTACTTC
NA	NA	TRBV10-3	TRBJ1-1	CAIRDRNTEAFF	TGTGCCATCAGAGACAGGAACACTGAAGCTTTCTTT
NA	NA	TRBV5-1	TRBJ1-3	CASSSAGNSGNTIYF	TGCGCCAGCAGTTCTGCGGGCAACTCTGGAAACACCATATATTTT
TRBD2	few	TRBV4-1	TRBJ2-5	CASSQSPGGQIETQYF	TGCGCCAGCAGCCAATCCCCGGGGGGGCAAATAGAGACCCAGTACTTC
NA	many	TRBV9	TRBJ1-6	CASSGPRDSPLHF	TGTGCCAGCAGCGGACCGAGGGATTCACCCCTCCACTTT
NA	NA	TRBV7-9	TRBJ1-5	CASSLEDLGYSNQPQHF	TGTGCCAGCAGCCTTGAAGACCTGGGATATAGCAATCAGCCCCAGCATTTT
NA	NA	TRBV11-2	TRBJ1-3	CASLGRGLSGNTIYF	TGTGCCAGCCTTGGACGGGGCCTCTCTGGAAACACCATATATTTT
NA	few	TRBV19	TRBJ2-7	CASSISKGSRGEQYF	TGTGCCAGTAGTATAAGTAAGGGCAGCCGGGGCGAGCAGTACTTC
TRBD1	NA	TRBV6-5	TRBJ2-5	CASSSPGTGQEPQYF	TGTGCCAGCAGTTCGCCCGGGACAGGCCAAGAGCCCCAGTACTTC
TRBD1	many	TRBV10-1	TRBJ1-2	CASSDGSRTGYGYTF	TGCGCCAGCAGTGACGGGTCCCGGACAGGGTATGGCTACACCTTC
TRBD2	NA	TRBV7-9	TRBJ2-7	CAAGTGGPPGEQYF	TGTGCCGCTGGGACGGGGGGGCCCCCGGGGGAGCAGTACTTC
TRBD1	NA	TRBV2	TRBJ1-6	CASSHPGQGAPLHF	TGTGCCAGCAGCCATCCGGGACAGGGGGCACCCCTCCACTTT
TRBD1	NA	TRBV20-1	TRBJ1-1	CSARTQGATEAFF	TGCAGTGCTAGAACCCAGGGGGCAACTGAAGCTTTCTTT